This T cell receptor (beta chain) was sequenced during a study of response to subunit inactivated influenza vaccine. Study observations and caveats: Seasonal influenza vaccination, on each occasion, was suggested by the authors to recruit few new T cells.

A word on this clonotype: Its antigen is as yet unknown.

The germline V and J ends were trimmed by 8 bases and 4 bases, with 9 bases remaining between them. This CDR3 contains 12 residues. TCRdb recomputed calls from the RT-PCR reads with MiXCR, one row per CDR3 protein. This table has 550,000 to 800,000 distinct CDR3 sequences, about 14% appearing once. This sample comprised PBMCs from blood, obtained 14 to 15 days before vaccination. The receptor was derived from a man between 45 and 60 years old who received an inactivated influenza vaccine. The J gene is TRBJ1-3, the V gene TRBV12-3 or TRBV12-4; D not resolved. The CDR3 protein is CASGSMGNTIYF. For the CDR3, the DNA is TGTGCCAGCGGGTCGATGGGAAACACCATATATTTT.